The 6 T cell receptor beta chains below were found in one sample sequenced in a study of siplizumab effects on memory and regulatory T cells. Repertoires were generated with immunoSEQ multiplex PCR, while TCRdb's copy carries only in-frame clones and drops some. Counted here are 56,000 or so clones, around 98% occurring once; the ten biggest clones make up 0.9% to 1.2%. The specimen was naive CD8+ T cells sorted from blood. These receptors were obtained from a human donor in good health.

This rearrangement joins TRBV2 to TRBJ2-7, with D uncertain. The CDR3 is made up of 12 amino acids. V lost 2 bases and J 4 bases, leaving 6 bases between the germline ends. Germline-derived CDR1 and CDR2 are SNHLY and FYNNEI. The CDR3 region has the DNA TGTGCCAGCAGTGAAAAGAGGTACGAGCAGTACTTC. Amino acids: CASSEKRYEQYF.

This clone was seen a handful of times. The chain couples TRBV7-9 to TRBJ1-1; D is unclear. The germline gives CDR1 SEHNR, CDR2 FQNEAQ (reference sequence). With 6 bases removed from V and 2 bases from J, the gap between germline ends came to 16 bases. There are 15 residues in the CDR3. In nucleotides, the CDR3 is TGTGCCAGCAGGGGAATATCCAGTGAAAACACTGAAGCTTTCTTT. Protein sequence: CASRGISSENTEAFF.

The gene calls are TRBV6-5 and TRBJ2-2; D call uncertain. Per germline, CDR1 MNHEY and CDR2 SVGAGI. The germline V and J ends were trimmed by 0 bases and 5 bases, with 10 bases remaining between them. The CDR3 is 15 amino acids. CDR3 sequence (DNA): TGTGCCAGCAGTTACTCGCTGGGGATGACCGGGGAGCTGTTTTTT. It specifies CASSYSLGMTGELFF.

CDR3 sequence: CSVPTLYGGYTF. The CDR3 coding sequence is TGCAGCGTCCCAACCCTTTACGGAGGCTACACCTTC. V gene TRBV29-1 combines with J gene TRBJ1-2; D remains unclear. V lost 6 bases and J 8 bases, leaving 16 bases between the germline ends. CDR3 length: 12 amino acids. Germline V gene lookup returns CDR1 SQVTM and CDR2 ANQGSEA.

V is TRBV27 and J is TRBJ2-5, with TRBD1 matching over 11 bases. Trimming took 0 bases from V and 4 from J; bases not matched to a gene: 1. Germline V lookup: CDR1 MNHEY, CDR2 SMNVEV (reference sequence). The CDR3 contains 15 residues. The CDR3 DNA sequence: TGTGCCAGCAGTTTATCCGGGACAGGGGGAGAGACCCAGTACTTC. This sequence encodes CASSLSGTGGETQYF.

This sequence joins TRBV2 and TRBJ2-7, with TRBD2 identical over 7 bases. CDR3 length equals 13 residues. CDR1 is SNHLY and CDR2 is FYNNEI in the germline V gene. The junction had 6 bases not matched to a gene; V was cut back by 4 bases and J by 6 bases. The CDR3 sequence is CASSGLAGSEQYF. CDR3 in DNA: TGTGCCAGCAGTGGACTAGCTGGGAGCGAGCAGTACTTC.